Listed below are T cell receptor beta chains from one sample, sequenced in a study of neurological immune-mediated disorders. TCRdb reprocessed the 5' RACE reads via MiXCR and lists one record per CDR3 protein. The table lists roughly 66,000 distinct CDR3 sequences, about 5% of them singletons, with 2.2% in the top ten. Sequenced sample: PBMCs. These TCRs come from an older woman with multiple sclerosis. Each CDR3 is given with its conserved first and last residue. A D gene is named only where the DNA matches it firmly. Some rows have no size entry. The others give once, few or many, or a class for an expanded clone.

>TRBJ2-7|many|TRBV4-3|.
CASSQEAEIAAEQYF
TGCGCCAGCAGCCAAGAAGCGGAGATAGCGGCCGAGCAGTACTTC
>TRBJ2-1|many|TRBV5-1|TRBD2
CASSPGTSGTNEQFF
TGCGCCAGCAGCCCCGGGACTAGCGGGACCAATGAGCAGTTCTTC
>TRBJ2-2|.|TRBV5-6|TRBD1
CASSYQGAPNTGELFF
TGTGCCAGCAGCTACCAGGGGGCCCCGAACACCGGGGAGCTGTTTTTT
>TRBJ1-4|many|TRBV12-3/TRBV12-4|TRBD1
CASSPGGSWEKLFF
TGTGCCAGCAGTCCAGGGGGGTCTTGGGAAAAACTGTTTTTT
>TRBJ2-3|.|TRBV5-1|.
CASSASKVNQGDTQYF
TGCGCCAGCAGCGCTTCTAAGGTCAATCAGGGAGATACGCAGTATTTT
>TRBJ2-7|many|TRBV4-3|TRBD1
CASSQDTGAYEQYF
TGCGCCAGCAGCCAAGATACAGGGGCCTACGAGCAGTACTTC
>TRBJ1-3|many|TRBV7-9|TRBD1
CASSRTGNSGNTIYF
TGTGCCAGCAGCCGGACAGGAAACTCTGGAAACACCATATATTTT
>TRBJ2-1|many|TRBV5-6|TRBD2
CASSFWGLVSYNEQFF
TGTGCCAGCAGCTTCTGGGGACTAGTCTCCTACAATGAGCAGTTCTTC
>TRBJ2-5|many|TRBV28|TRBD2
CASSFFAGGETQYF
TGTGCCAGCAGTTTTTTTGCGGGAGGAGAGACCCAGTACTTC
>TRBJ2-4|many|TRBV25-1|.
CFLGCVEQQNIQYF
TGTTTTTTAGGGTGTGTTGAACAGCAAAACATTCAGTACTTC
>TRBJ2-3|many|TRBV29-1|.
CSVEESLDFTDTQYF
TGCAGCGTTGAAGAATCCCTGGACTTCACAGATACGCAGTATTTT
>TRBJ2-3|many|TRBV3-1|.
CASSQDRYTDSTDTQYF
TGTGCCAGCAGCCAAGATCGCTATACGGATAGCACAGATACGCAGTATTTT
>TRBJ2-3|many|TRBV27|.
CASSPLAGSTDTQYF
TGTGCCAGCAGTCCCCTGGCAGGGAGCACAGATACGCAGTATTTT
>TRBJ1-2|many|TRBV5-1|TRBD1
CASSSDRGSGYTF
TGCGCCAGCAGCTCGGACAGGGGAAGTGGCTACACCTTC
>TRBJ2-1|many|TRBV7-3|TRBD2
CASSLGASGNNEQFF
TGTGCCAGCAGCTTAGGGGCTAGCGGGAACAATGAGCAGTTCTTC
>TRBJ2-3|many|TRBV11-2|TRBD2
CASSGRLAGALDTQYF
TGTGCCAGCAGCGGGCGACTAGCGGGAGCTTTGGATACGCAGTATTTT
>TRBJ2-1|many|TRBV7-2|TRBD2
CASSLEGPSGGSYNEQFF
TGTGCCAGCAGCTTAGAAGGGCCTAGCGGAGGCTCCTACAATGAGCAGTTCTTC
>TRBJ2-2|.|TRBV20-1|TRBD2
CSAPTSGETGELFF
TGCAGTGCCCCGACTAGCGGGGAGACCGGGGAGCTGTTTTTT
>TRBJ1-3|many|TRBV3-1|.
CASSQMGPGNTIYF
TGTGCCAGCAGCCAAATGGGACCTGGAAACACCATATATTTT
>TRBJ2-1|many|TRBV28|TRBD1
CASRQSGTGVNEQFF
TGTGCCAGCAGACAATCCGGGACAGGGGTCAATGAGCAGTTCTTC
>TRBJ2-1|many|TRBV5-1|.
CASSLAGSVGEQFF
TGCGCCAGCAGCTTGGCAGGGAGCGTCGGTGAGCAGTTCTTC
>TRBJ2-1|many|TRBV20-1|TRBD2
CSARRREGSYNEQFF
TGCAGTGCGCGAAGGCGGGAGGGTTCCTACAATGAGCAGTTCTTC
>TRBJ1-2|many|TRBV4-1|TRBD1
CASSQERTGGFHYGYTF
TGCGCCAGCAGCCAAGAAAGGACAGGGGGCTTTCACTATGGCTACACCTTC
>TRBJ1-1|many|TRBV29-1|TRBD1
CSANRGTGEAFF
TGCAGCGCGAACAGGGGAACGGGTGAAGCTTTCTTT
>TRBJ2-2|many|TRBV10-1|.
CASSDGGRGELFF
TGCGCCAGCAGTGATGGGGGGCGCGGGGAGCTGTTTTTT
>TRBJ2-7|.|TRBV29-1|.
CSIGTPVKYEQYF
TGCAGCATCGGGACCCCAGTAAAATACGAGCAGTACTTC
>TRBJ2-2|few|TRBV12-3/TRBV12-4|.
CASSFDRNTGELFF
TGTGCCAGCAGTTTTGACAGGAACACCGGGGAGCTGTTTTTT
>TRBJ2-1|many|TRBV20-1|.
CSAPQTQTSSYNEQFF
TGCAGTGCTCCCCAGACCCAGACGAGCTCCTACAATGAGCAGTTCTTC
>TRBJ2-1|few|TRBV7-2|.
CASSSDSSYYNEQFF
TGTGCCAGCAGCTCGGACAGTTCCTACTACAATGAGCAGTTCTTC
>TRBJ2-3|many|TRBV29-1|.
CSVSSTDTQYF
TGCAGCGTATCCAGCACAGATACGCAGTATTTT
>TRBJ2-1|many|TRBV30|.
CAWSESPLVVGHNEQFF
TGTGCCTGGAGTGAAAGCCCACTAGTAGTAGGGCACAATGAGCAGTTCTTC
>TRBJ1-1|many|TRBV25-1|TRBD1
CASSRGGTAGAFF
TGTGCCAGCAGTAGAGGGGGGACAGCCGGAGCTTTCTTT
>TRBJ2-1|many|TRBV5-1|TRBD2
CASSLAGTSGNNEQFF
TGCGCCAGCAGCTTGGCGGGGACTAGCGGTAACAATGAGCAGTTCTTC
>TRBJ2-1|many|TRBV7-9|.
CASSLGSGADEQFF
TGTGCCAGCAGCTTAGGGAGTGGTGCGGATGAGCAGTTCTTC
>TRBJ1-4|many|TRBV5-1|TRBD1
CASSLGGGQGQEKLFF
TGCGCCAGCAGCTTGGGTGGAGGACAGGGTCAAGAAAAACTGTTTTTT